This T cell receptor beta chain was captured by sequencing in a study of shared clonotypes between healthy human individuals. The overall study: In total, the donors were two women and three men aged 18 to 49.

Method: immunoSEQ multiplex PCR; TCRdb's copy keeps in-frame clones and lacks some. This repertoire shows about 490,000 clones, about 82% found once; its top ten account for roughly 13%. The specimen was PBMCs. The clonotype was recovered from a woman between 40 and 55 years old in good health. Some clones in this sample may be carry-over from other donors' samples.

Written as DNA, the CDR3 is TGTGCCAGCACGGCGGCTGGGGTCTACGAGCAGTACTTC. Amino acid sequence: CASTAAGVYEQYF. The chain couples TRBV6-1 to TRBJ2-7; unclear D gene. Germline loops: CDR1 MNHNS, CDR2 SASEGT. The CDR3 contains 13 residues. V lost 7 bases and J 3 bases, leaving 13 bases between the germline ends.